One and the same sample provided the 11 T cell receptor beta chains below, sequenced in a study of T-cell memory formation after mild COVID-19 (dated by TCRdb to about 2021). Libraries came from 5' RACE. The sample was run on an Illumina NovaSeq 6000. TCRdb's own reprocessing of the public reads used fastp at Q25 and MiXCR and kept productive beta chains. Every CDR3 protein is listed once, alongside the most common genes and DNA of its rows. Counted in this sample were about 470,000 distinct CDR3 sequences; approximately 25% of them appeared once. Around an eighth of the sample is in the top ten clones. Sequences were obtained from PBMCs or a T cell subset sorted from them (not recorded which). The receptors come from an adult woman who had mild COVID-19 (a few samples of this study predate the infection). The sample titles of this study are shuffled in the database, so cell type and time point are left out; the donor was told from shared clones.

V usage is TRBV5-1 and J usage is TRBJ2-1; perhaps TRBD1 as D (5 bases). Germline lookup yields CDR1 SGHRS and CDR2 YFSETQ. The CDR3 runs to 13 residues. V lost 8 bases and J lost 2, with 11 bases in between. The CDR3 nucleotides are TGCGCCAGTGCGACAGAGACCTACAATGAGCAGTTCTTC. Translation gives CASATETYNEQFF.

V is TRBV10-2 and J is TRBJ2-5, with 10 bases matching TRBD1. There are 15 residues in the CDR3. Germline loops: CDR1 WSHSY, CDR2 SAAADI. After removal of 10 bases from V and 7 bases from J, the junction contained 15 bases not matched to a gene. The CDR3 protein is CATRVDRGVRVTQYF. Here the CDR3 DNA reads TGCGCCACCCGGGTGGACAGGGGGGTCCGGGTGACCCAGTACTTC.

The rearrangement uses TRBV9 and TRBJ1-1, with TRBD1 as a possible D gene (5 bases). Trimming pared 0 bases from V and 0 bases from J, leaving 9 bases between. Germline CDR1 reads SGDLS; CDR2 reads YYNGEE. The CDR3 covers 15 residues. The CDR3 here is CASSVGDSMNTEAFF. CDR3 bases: TGTGCCAGCAGCGTAGGAGACAGCATGAACACTGAAGCTTTCTTT.

This clonotype was recorded a few times. V and J are TRBV5-4 and TRBJ2-1; D is perhaps TRBD2 (6 bases). Trimming removed 7 bases from V and 7 bases from J, with 21 bases in between. Germline values: CDR1 SGHNT, CDR2 YYREEE (reference sequence). This CDR3 comprises 15 residues. CDR3 sequence (DNA): TGTGCCAGCTCAATGGGGACTCCGGGGAAGAATGAGCAGTTCTTC. This codes for CASSMGTPGKNEQFF.

The J gene is TRBJ2-1, the V gene TRBV10-3, with 12 bases aligning to TRBD2. The CDR3 is 16 residues long. Looked up from germline, CDR1 is ENHRY and CDR2 is SYGVKD. V shed 0 bases and J 6 bases; nucleotides not matched to a gene: 3. The CDR3 nucleotides read TGTGCCATCAGTGAGTCGGCTAGCGGGGGGGGCAATGAGCAGTTCTTC. Its translation: CAISESASGGGNEQFF.

This chain links TRBV7-9 with TRBJ2-7; D could derive from TRBD1 or TRBD2 (5 bases each). The CDR3 covers 13 residues. Trimming stripped 5 bases from V and 4 bases from J, with 12 bases between. Germline CDR1 and CDR2: SEHNR and FQNEAQ (reference sequence). The CDR3 sequence is CASSREGSYEQYF. The CDR3 DNA reads TGTGCCAGCAGCCGTGAGGGGAGTTACGAGCAGTACTTC.

The sample holds a few counts of this clonotype. This chain uses TRBV7-2 with TRBJ2-3, with D perhaps matching TRBD2 (5 bases). CDR1 and CDR2 from the germline V gene are SGHTA and FQGNSA. CDR3 length: 17 amino acids. The V and J ends lost 0 bases and 4 bases respectively, with 17 bases between them. Here the CDR3 reads CASSLAARRRAADTQYF. For the CDR3, the DNA is TGTGCCAGCAGCTTAGCGGCGAGGAGGCGGGCTGCAGATACGCAGTATTTT.

This clonotype was seen only once. This chain joins TRBV5-6 and TRBJ2-1; the match to TRBD1 covers 9 bases. The CDR3 is made up of 16 amino acids. Germline CDR1 is SGHDT and CDR2 is YYEEEE. The J segment lost 3 bases and the V segment lost 1 base, leaving 5 bases of the junction unmatched. The CDR3 DNA follows: TGTGCCAGCAGCTTGACCGGGACAGGGAACTACAATGAGCAGTTCTTC. Amino acids: CASSLTGTGNYNEQFF.

This chain uses TRBV7-9 with TRBJ2-7; D might be TRBD1 (6 bases). Germline CDR1 is SEHNR and CDR2 is FQNEAQ (reference sequence). V lost 1 base, J lost 2 bases, and 12 bases lay in between. The CDR3 loop spans 15 amino acids. CDR3 nucleotides: TGTGCCAGCAGCTTAGGCCCGCCAGGGGCCTACGAGCAGTACTTC. It specifies CASSLGPPGAYEQYF.

The V and J genes are TRBV6-2 or TRBV6-3 and TRBJ2-6; TRBD2 agrees at 12 bases. The V gene end was trimmed by 5 bases and the J gene end by 0 bases; junction bases not matched to a gene: 5. Germline values: CDR1 MNHEY, CDR2 SVGEGT. This CDR3 contains 18 residues. This CDR3 is CASSQASGGASGANVLTF. CDR3 coding DNA: TGTGCCAGCAGTCAGGCTAGCGGGGGGGCCTCTGGGGCCAACGTCCTGACTTTC.

V gene TRBV3-1 combines with J gene TRBJ1-6; possible D gene TRBD1, 6 bases. Germline V gives CDR1 LGHDT, CDR2 YNNKEL (reference sequence). The CDR3 spans 14 residues. The V gene lost 1 base and the J gene lost 7 bases, with 8 bases spanning the gap. The DNA of the CDR3 is TGTGCCAGCAGCCAAGTAGGGGGGAATTCACCCCTCCACTTT. Encoded protein: CASSQVGGNSPLHF.